The source of this TCR beta chain is a study of T-cell memory formation after mild COVID-19. Study-wide context: Largely, the TCR clusters proved donor specific.

Germline values: CDR1 MNHNS, CDR2 SASEGT. This CDR3 is 14 amino acids long. The V end lost 2 bases, the J end lost 2 bases, and 10 bases lay between the germline ends. Broader study findings: Detection of some responders pre-infection suggested pre-existing cross-reactive memory T cells participated. Researchers could not confirm that second-wave clones peaking on day 37 targeted SARS-CoV-2. Largely, contracting CD4+ clones fell within CM and EM, and contracting CD8+ clones within EMRA.

TCRdb processed the 5' RACE reads anew with MiXCR; each CDR3 protein has one entry. The table lists approximately 580,000 distinct CDR3 sequences, around 20% of them singletons. With respect to this clonotype: Its antigen is undetermined.

This TCR was sampled from an adult woman who had mild COVID-19 (a few samples of this study predate the infection). Cell type and time point are not known. The chain joins TRBV6-1 to TRBJ2-7; D is unclear. The sample was PBMCs or a T cell subset sorted from them (not recorded which). The CDR3 bases are TGTGCCAGCAGTGAATTTATAGGGCCCTACGAGCAGTACTTC. Translation gives CASSEFIGPYEQYF.